This note documents a single T cell receptor beta chain sequence. This receptor's antigen is unknown. The cysteine opens and the phenylalanine closes a CDR3 of 15 amino acids. Of all the DNA, just the CDR3 is kept, 45 bases in frame from base 1. V loses 4 bases at its end and J loses 3 bases; junction bases beyond the gene matches: 7. The germline V gene supplies CDR1 SGHTS and CDR2 YDEGEE. These data belong to a study of cytomegalovirus exposure and HLA in healthy donors (dated by TCRdb to between 2016 and 2019). Notes on the research overall: An earlier analysis of approximately 600 of the donors reported about 250 Gb of sequence data and 100 million to 140 million unique TCR beta sequences from about 200 million T cells. The study profiled the T cell repertoires of more than 500 subjects by immunosequencing and related them to cytomegalovirus serostatus. Both class I and class II loci were covered by HLA typing, at four-digit resolution. Rather than using new phenotypic data, the later analysis identified candidate immune exposures from TCR beta sequences and from how often those sequences occurred across donors. A later genetic analysis used genome-wide SNP genotypes for about 55% of the 666 donors, treating that subset as a discovery cohort. Typing coverage varied by locus: roughly 629-640 donors for A, B, C, DRB1 and DQB1; approximately 520 for DQA1; around 610 for DPA1; roughly 450 for DPB1. Approximately 300 gigabases of sequencing data and around 87 million unique TCR sequences were included in an early release covering about 620 HLA-typed donors. An earlier analysis of several hundred of the donors applied high-throughput TCR beta sequencing to assess whether each TCR beta V gene segment acted as functional or pseudogenic. A separate validation cohort of 100 to 150 different subjects was used in addition to the roughly 670-subject first cohort. Among some 400 genotyped donors of the cohort, an average of around 240,000 unique TCR beta nucleotide sequences was sequenced per donor, of which about 18% were non-productive. Of the roughly 410 genotyped donors, less than 85% were placed in the genetic ancestry cluster associated with self-reported Caucasian donors. To predict cytomegalovirus infection status, the study brought together high-throughput TCR immunosequencing, statistical association of individual TCRs with disease status, and machine learning. Alongside the repertoire data, information on donor age, sex, ethnicity and CMV serostatus was compiled. The aim of the study was to test whether cataloging public T cell receptors could identify signatures of past pathogen exposure. To study patterns of TCR occurrence, a later analysis re-analyzed previously published TCR beta repertoires from just over 650 donors and added high-resolution HLA genotyping. Roughly five DR-DQ haplotypes were handled as single units for association and clustering, since linkage in the cohort was strong. All discovery cohort repertoires had been generated using a single sequencing platform. General study outcomes and caveats: In a later analysis, the rate of TCR association differed among HLA loci, with DRB1 alleles having the most associated TCRs and HLA-C alleles having the fewest. A further reported finding was that TCR beta sequences accurately predicted the HLA-A and HLA-B alleles for most subjects in the first cohort. The cohort was sequenced for TCR beta chains only, and without alpha or paired-chain data the features that could be detected were limited. Compared with the 666-donor mean, donors in an Asian-associated ancestry cluster had fewer N-insertions in productive TCRs, according to a later genetic analysis. The authors suggested that the approach could potentially be generalized to other disease states and immunological phenotypes. For the cohort, immune exposure information was limited to CMV serostatus. The 87-base-pair reads could not distinguish some IMGT-functional V segments, including TRBV6-2 and TRBV6-3, so those segments were excluded. Correlated functional status among segregating V segments might reflect linkage disequilibrium, but an unknown experimental factor could not be ruled out. In both the original and validation cohorts, the classifier was reported to diagnose cytomegalovirus status with high specificity and sensitivity. Strong co-occurrence of HLA alleles, especially DR and DQ, made assigning TCR associations to individual alleles difficult. Because HLA typing was unavailable for some donors at each locus, only the typed subset was used in association tests. Sequencing depth was assumed to be roughly uniform across donors in the presence/absence analyses, though that assumption may not hold. A later analysis found that most CMV-associated TCR beta chains appeared HLA-restricted, with HLA associations seemingly driven largely by CMV exposure. Because counts were too low, seventeen rarely observed V segments, including chromosome 9 orphons, were excluded from the earlier analysis of 587 of the donors. While some public TCRs were present in many individuals, most TCR sequences turned up only very rarely across donors. A total of 150 to 200 TCR beta chains were listed by the study as associated with cytomegalovirus. A group of highly shared sequence variants was considered likely to be a technical artifact of the sequencing pipeline. A later analysis reported that several top co-occurrence clusters appeared linked to parvovirus B19, influenza, CMV and Epstein-Barr virus. Three of the identified cytomegalovirus-associated TCR beta chains were confirmed in vitro to be specific for cytomegalovirus antigens. An earlier analysis of some 590 of the donors showed that most TCR beta V segments appeared in productive rearrangements either about 90% or about 30% of the time, which broadly matched IMGT annotations. In a later analysis, HLA-associated TCR beta chains showed more clonal expansion and lower generation probabilities than non-associated chains that were equally common. An association between a missense DCLRE1C variant and V-gene and J-gene trimming of TCR beta chains was found in a later genetic analysis and replicated in an independent cohort. Specific HLA alleles were associated with 15,000 to 20,000 TCR beta sequences at a false discovery rate of 0.05 in a later analysis.

The cohort consisted of 666 healthy bone marrow donors. At the time of sampling, every cohort member was nominally healthy, though immune exposures that went unrecorded were likely present. The donor was CMV seronegative and belonged to the group of roughly 330 seronegative cohort members. Every donor gave a peripheral blood sample, and the peripheral blood mononuclear cells from that sample were used for TCR beta sequencing. The Qiagen DNeasy Blood Extraction Kit was used to extract genomic DNA from the blood cell samples. Library construction relied on the immunoSEQ multiplex PCR assay. For the multiplex PCR, a mixture combining 60 forward primers for TCR Vbeta segments and 13 reverse primers for TCR Jbeta segments was used. A multiplex PCR assay on genomic DNA amplified the CDR3 region of rearranged TCR beta genes. The amplified TCR beta libraries were sequenced on the Illumina HiSeq System as 87-base-pair reads. As for the authors' bioinformatics: A later analysis tallied 75 million to 85 million unique TCR beta chains across the 666 repertoires, and roughly 11 million of those chains were shared by two or more donors. To remove PCR and sequencing errors, raw reads were error-corrected and collapsed into unique sequences using a nearest-neighbor algorithm that merged closely related sequences. Alignment of CDR3 sequences to IMGT reference sequences was used to assign V, D and J gene segments. For a sequence to be retained, a match of at least six nucleotides was required to both a V gene segment and a J gene segment. A rearrangement counted as productive if the CDR3 had no stop codons and remained in frame with V and J, and every other rearrangement counted as non-productive. Following IMGT convention, CDR3 was defined as the stretch from the second conserved V-encoded cysteine up to the conserved J-encoded phenylalanine. The earlier analysis of 550 to 650 of the donors excluded any sequence lacking an unambiguous match to a single V gene segment. An earlier analysis of fewer than 750 of the donors called V segments functional above 56.7% productive rearrangements and segregating when the between-donor standard deviation exceeded 5%. To diagnose cytomegalovirus status from the catalog of TCR beta chain sequences, a statistical classification framework was built. In a later analysis, V and J genes were assigned by comparing TCR nucleotide sequences against IMGT/GENE-DB human TR gene sequences. The TCRdist pipeline was used in a later analysis to assign CDR3 sequences and most-parsimonious VDJ recombination scenarios. In a later analysis, each TCR beta chain was defined by its CDR3 amino acid sequence together with its V-gene family, and reads without a unique V-gene family were excluded. As a way to deal with suspected cross-contamination and a sequencing artifact, a later analysis dropped hundreds of nucleotide sequences that were highly shared and had low generation probability. In a later analysis, a clonal expansion index for each public chain was calculated from normalized within-repertoire ranks of inferred template counts. In a later analysis, generation probabilities were computed using a VDJ recombination model fitted to out-of-frame rearrangements, and the results were checked against IGoR. A later analysis scored TCR-TCR, TCR-HLA and TCR-CMV co-occurrence with hypergeometric tests, applying a repertoire-size bias correction to TCR pairs. A later analysis estimated false discovery rates by permuting HLA or CMV assignments 20 times. In a later analysis, co-occurring TCRs were grouped using DBSCAN, with TCRdist sequence similarity added in when clustering inside HLA-allele-positive subsets. Co-occurrence clustering excluded repertoires with fewer than 30,000 or more than 120,000 public chains, plus five with anomalous nucleotide sharing. The table comes from immuneACCESS by way of TCRdb, which keeps in-frame sequences with V and J called. Part of the clones is missing from these tables; in studies checked, under half for an unresolved V gene and the rest for unknown reasons. That table is the source of V, J and clone size, and D and trimming were worked out from the DNA. The table for this sample records 60,000 to 100,000 clones. About 4.6% of the sample rests with the top ten.

Sequencing input: PBMCs. The receptor's source is a man aged 25 to 45 in good health and CMV-seronegative. The chain is encoded by TRBV5-8 joined to TRBJ2-1; TRBD1 lines up with 7 middle nucleotides. This receptor has the CDR3 CASSVTGWGYNEQFF. In nucleotide form, the sequence is TGTGCCAGCAGCGTGACAGGGTGGGGCTACAATGAGCAGTTCTTC.